One sample yielded the 21 T cell receptor beta chains listed below, sequenced in a study of blood T cell repertoires in COVID-19. The assay was immunoSEQ multiplex PCR, and TCRdb's table has in-frame clones only and misses some. Of 69,000 or so clones listed, around 80% are singletons. The source material was peripheral blood. These receptors were taken from a man between 50 and 59 years old with COVID-19, enrolled during active disease.

The chain carries TRBV28 and TRBJ1-6; D is perhaps TRBD1 (5 bases). This CDR3 spans 14 amino acids. Germline CDR1 MDHEN, CDR2 SYDVKM. V lost 6 bases to trimming and J lost 9 bases, with 15 bases between them. This CDR3 reads CASSVAQGSSPLHF. Written as DNA, the CDR3 is TGTGCCAGCAGCGTCGCGCAGGGCAGTTCACCCCTCCACTTT.

The chain combines TRBV7-2 with TRBJ1-6; 9 bases line up with TRBD1. The germline CDR1 and CDR2 sequences are SGHTA and FQGNSA. V shed 5 bases, J shed 8 bases, and the junction held 7 bases outside the gene matches. The CDR3 loop spans 15 amino acids. The CDR3 DNA follows: TGTGCCAGCAGCCCCCTAACAGGGGGCCATTCACCCCTCCACTTT. This codes for CASSPLTGGHSPLHF. The complete variable domain, with remaining parts taken from reference TRBV7-2 and TRBJ1-6, reads GAGVSQSPSNKVTEKGKDVELRCDPISGHTALYWYRQSLGQGLEFLIYFQGNSAPDKSGLPSDRFSAERTGGSVSTLTIQRTQQEDSAVYLCASSPLTGGHSPLHFGNGTRLTVT.

The chain is built from TRBV6-5 and TRBJ1-4; D not resolved. The germline CDR1 and CDR2 sequences are MNHEY and SVGAGI. This CDR3 spans 15 amino acids. Deletions cut 6 bases from V and 7 bases from J, with 18 bases between. The CDR3 is CASRTDGYSGEKLFF. CDR3 DNA: TGTGCCAGCAGAACGGATGGGTATTCGGGTGAAAAACTGTTTTTT.

The rearrangement links TRBV5-5 to TRBJ1-6, with a weak D call TRBD1 (5 bases). Germline V gene sequence: CDR1 SGHKS, CDR2 YYEKEE (reference sequence). The CDR3 loop spans 14 amino acids. The V gene lost 3 bases and the J gene lost 8 bases, with 12 bases spanning the gap. The CDR3 nucleotides read TGTGCCAGCAGCTCGGCCCCGACAGATTCACCCCTCCACTTT. This codes for CASSSAPTDSPLHF. The full variable domain, rest sourced from reference TRBV5-5 and TRBJ1-6, is DAGVTQSPTHLIKTRGQQVTLRCSPISGHKSVSWYQQVLGQGPQFIFQYYEKEERGRGNFPDRFSARQFPNYSSELNVNALLLGDSALYLCASSSAPTDSPLHFGNGTRLTVT.

J is TRBJ2-7 and V is TRBV30; D may be TRBD1 (6 bases). Germline V CDR1 and CDR2: GTSNPN, SVGIG (reference sequence). V was cut by 3 bases and J by 5 bases, with 8 bases left in between. CDR3 length: 11 amino acids. DNA of the CDR3: TGTGCCTGGAGCACAGGGAACGAGCAGTACTTC. Its protein product is CAWSTGNEQYF.

V usage is TRBV13 and J usage is TRBJ1-5; tentative D call: TRBD1 (5 bases). The CDR3 runs to 13 residues. V lost 4 bases and J 11 bases, leaving 15 bases between the germline ends. Germline CDR1 reads PRHDT; CDR2 reads FYEKMQ (reference sequence). CDR3 loop: CASSSGGISAQHF. Written as DNA, the CDR3 is TGTGCCAGCAGCTCTGGGGGGATCTCGGCCCAGCATTTT.

This rearrangement joins TRBV4-2 to TRBJ2-5, with D perhaps matching TRBD1 (6 bases). The V gene's germline CDR1 is LGHNA and CDR2 YNFKEQ. Between the trimmed V and J ends, which lost 0 bases and 5 bases, there was a span of 13 bases. The CDR3 loop spans 15 amino acids. CDR3 nucleotides: TGTGCCAGCAGCCAAGATGCAGGGGCTAGGGAGACCCAGTACTTC. Encoded protein: CASSQDAGARETQYF.

CDR3 residues: CASLSGVGTDTQYF. For the CDR3, the DNA is TGTGCCAGCCTATCAGGGGTCGGCACAGATACGCAGTATTTT. The chain recombines TRBV2 with TRBJ2-3, with a tentative D call TRBD1 (6 bases). V lost 8 bases to trimming and J lost 1 base, with 13 bases between them. There are 14 residues in the CDR3. CDR1 is SNHLY and CDR2 is FYNNEI in the germline V gene.

The chain combines TRBV5-4 with TRBJ1-6, with TRBD1 matching over 9 bases. CDR3 size: 16 residues. V lost 4 bases to trimming and J lost 14 bases; unmatched junction nucleotides: 16. Germline loops: CDR1 SGHNT, CDR2 YYREEE (reference sequence). The CDR3 is CASSLAGTGNRGTLHF. CDR3 DNA: TGTGCCAGCAGCCTGGCCGGGACAGGGAATCGGGGGACCCTCCACTTT. Variable domain in full (rest from reference TRBV5-4 and TRBJ1-6): ETGVTQSPTHLIKTRGQQVTLRCSSQSGHNTVSWYQQALGQGPQFIFQYYREEENGRGNFPPRFSGLQFPNYSSELNVNALELDDSALYLCASSLAGTGNRGTLHFGNGTRLTVT.

The chain couples TRBV7-2 to TRBJ1-2; TRBD1 agrees at 8 bases. V was clipped by 3 bases and J by 2 bases; unmatched bases: 5. This CDR3 has 15 residues. Germline CDR1 SGHTA, CDR2 FQGNSA. CDR3 residues: CASSFGTGKNYGYTF. The CDR3 nucleotides read TGTGCCAGCAGCTTTGGGACAGGCAAAAACTATGGCTACACCTTC.

This chain uses TRBV11-2 with TRBJ2-5; 7 bases match TRBD1. The germline gives CDR1 SGHAT, CDR2 FQNNGV. V shed 1 base, J shed 4 bases, and the junction held 6 bases outside the gene matches. The CDR3 runs to 15 residues. The CDR3 is CASSLGTGPLETQYF. The CDR3 bases are TGTGCCAGCAGCTTAGGGACAGGACCGCTAGAGACCCAGTACTTC.

This sequence joins TRBV5-4 and TRBJ1-2; D gene unclear. V lost 2 bases and J lost 2, with 10 bases in between. The CDR3 is 14 amino acids. Germline V gene data show CDR1 as SGHNT and CDR2 as YYREEE (reference sequence). Here the CDR3 reads CASSFGLSNYGYTF. CDR3 sequence (DNA): TGTGCCAGCAGCTTCGGACTTTCCAACTATGGCTACACCTTC.

The chain joins TRBV5-5 to TRBJ1-2; possible D gene TRBD1, 5 bases. The CDR3 consists of 16 residues. Trimming shortened V by 4 bases and J by 2 bases, and 18 bases separated the two germline ends. Germline V gene lookup returns CDR1 SGHKS and CDR2 YYEKEE (reference sequence). The CDR3 region is CASSRQPDGGNYGYTF. Here the CDR3 DNA reads TGTGCCAGCAGCCGCCAGCCGGACGGGGGAAACTATGGCTACACCTTC. The full variable domain, completed using reference TRBV5-5 and TRBJ1-2, is DAGVTQSPTHLIKTRGQQVTLRCSPISGHKSVSWYQQVLGQGPQFIFQYYEKEERGRGNFPDRFSARQFPNYSSELNVNALLLGDSALYLCASSRQPDGGNYGYTFGSGTRLTVV.

This chain uses TRBV7-9 with TRBJ2-4; perhaps TRBD2 as D (6 bases). This CDR3 contains 17 residues. The germline V and J ends were trimmed by 5 bases and 0 bases, with 17 bases remaining between them. Germline V gene sequence: CDR1 SEHNR, CDR2 FQNEAQ (reference sequence). The CDR3 DNA reads as TGTGCCAGCAGCGCTTGGGGGGAAGCCCTAGCCAAAAACATTCAGTACTTC. Its translation: CASSAWGEALAKNIQYF. The variable domain in full, with the rest retrieved from reference TRBV7-9 and TRBJ2-4, is DTGVSQNPRHKITKRGQNVTFRCDPISEHNRLYWYRQTLGQGPEFLTYFQNEAQLEKSRLLSDRFSAERPKGSFSTLEIQRTEQGDSAMYLCASSAWGEALAKNIQYFGAGTRLSVL.

The gene calls are TRBV5-4 and TRBJ2-3, with D perhaps matching TRBD2 (7 bases). The germline gives CDR1 SGHNT, CDR2 YYREEE (reference sequence). The CDR3 has 17 amino acids. V lost 4 bases to trimming and J lost 0 bases, with 18 bases between them. CDR3 amino acids: CASSRNREGWSTDTQYF. For the CDR3, the DNA is TGTGCCAGCAGCAGAAACAGGGAGGGGTGGAGCACAGATACGCAGTATTTT.

The table lists this clone with a count of one. The V gene is TRBV19, the J gene TRBJ2-3; D perhaps matches TRBD1 (5 bases). Trimming pared 2 bases from V and 2 bases from J, leaving 17 bases between. Germline loops: CDR1 LNHDA, CDR2 SQIVND (reference sequence). The CDR3 has 17 residues. The CDR3 is CASSIMTAGSTTDTQYF. The DNA of the CDR3 is TGTGCCAGTAGTATAATGACCGCAGGGTCGACCACAGATACGCAGTATTTT.

This clone appeared a few times. The V and J genes are TRBV5-4 and TRBJ2-1; D unresolved. The CDR3 runs 14 residues. The V gene lost 0 bases and the J gene lost 9 bases, with 13 bases spanning the gap. CDR1 is SGHNT, CDR2 YYREEE, per germline (reference sequence). This CDR3 is CASSLELSPGEQFF. CDR3 DNA: TGTGCCAGCAGCTTGGAACTAAGCCCCGGTGAGCAGTTCTTC.

V usage is TRBV13 and J usage is TRBJ2-3, with 7 bases fitting TRBD2. Losses at the gene ends were 4 bases for V and 6 bases for J; bases not matched to a gene: 4. Germline values: CDR1 PRHDT, CDR2 FYEKMQ (reference sequence). The CDR3 runs 13 residues. CDR3 sequence (DNA): TGTGCCAGCAGCTACCGGCGGGGGGATACGCAGTATTTT. Protein: CASSYRRGDTQYF.

The chain carries TRBV7-9 and TRBJ2-3, with D unresolved. V lost 5 bases, J lost 5 bases, and 11 bases lay in between. From germline, CDR1 is SEHNR and CDR2 FQNEAQ (reference sequence). The length of the CDR3 is 13 residues. The CDR3 region has the DNA TGTGCCAGCAGCGGCACCCTCCAAGATACGCAGTATTTT. This gives the protein CASSGTLQDTQYF.

Only one count was recorded for this clone. This rearrangement joins TRBV7-2 to TRBJ2-2; 11 nucleotides agree with TRBD2. CDR3 length: 17 amino acids. Germline values: CDR1 SGHTA, CDR2 FQGNSA. V lost 0 bases, J lost 3 bases, and 3 bases stayed unmatched. The chain's CDR3 is CASSLAGTSGDTGELFF. CDR3 nucleotides: TGTGCCAGCAGCTTAGCCGGGACTAGCGGTGACACCGGGGAGCTGTTTTTT. Complete variable domain (other parts from reference TRBV7-2 and TRBJ2-2): GAGVSQSPSNKVTEKGKDVELRCDPISGHTALYWYRQSLGQGLEFLIYFQGNSAPDKSGLPSDRFSAERTGGSVSTLTIQRTQQEDSAVYLCASSLAGTSGDTGELFFGEGSRLTVL.

The V and J genes are TRBV11-2 and TRBJ1-1; D possibly corresponds to TRBD1 (6 bases). CDR3 length: 13 residues. CDR1 is SGHAT and CDR2 is FQNNGV in the germline V gene. Between the trimmed V and J ends, which lost 7 bases and 10 bases, there was a span of 19 bases. The CDR3 reads CASKSNRAQSAFF. CDR3 nucleotides: TGTGCCAGCAAATCAAACAGGGCCCAGTCAGCTTTCTTT.